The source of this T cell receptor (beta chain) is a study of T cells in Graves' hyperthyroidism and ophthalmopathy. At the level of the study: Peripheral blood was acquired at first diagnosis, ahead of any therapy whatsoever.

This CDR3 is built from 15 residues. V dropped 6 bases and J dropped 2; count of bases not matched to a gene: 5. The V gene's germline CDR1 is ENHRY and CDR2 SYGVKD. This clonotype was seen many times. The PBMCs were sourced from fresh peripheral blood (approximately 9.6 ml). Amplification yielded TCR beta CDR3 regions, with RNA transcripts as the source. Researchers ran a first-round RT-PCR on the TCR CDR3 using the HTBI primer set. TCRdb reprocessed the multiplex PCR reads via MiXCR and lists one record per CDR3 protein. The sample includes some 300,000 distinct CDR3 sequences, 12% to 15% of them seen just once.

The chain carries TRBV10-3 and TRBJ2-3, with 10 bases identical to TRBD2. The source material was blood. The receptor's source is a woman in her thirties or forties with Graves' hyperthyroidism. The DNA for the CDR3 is TGTGCCATCAGCCGACTAGCGGGCTTCACAGATACGCAGTATTTT. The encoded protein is CAISRLAGFTDTQYF.